The T cell receptor beta chain under discussion was sequenced for a study of CD4+ T cells in melanoma. Study-wide results and limits: Reportedly, melanoma neoantigen-specific CD4+ T cells showed varied differentiation states. A reported correlation linked neoantigen-specific CD4+ T cells to CD8+, macrophage and B cell function.

TCRdb keeps only in-frame clones here, not all; method: immunoSEQ multiplex PCR. Here the sample spans approximately 9,700 clones, roughly three fifths being singletons. Worth noting for this clone: Its antigen is not known.

The CDR3 runs 12 residues. Germline CDR1 reads SGHRS; CDR2 reads YFSETQ. Trimming took 6 bases from V and 4 from J, leaving 9 bases between them. The source is a human donor with melanoma. Input material: cells from a culture (not recorded whether cultured in vitro). This chain connects TRBV5-1 to TRBJ2-3; D remains unclear. As DNA, the CDR3 is TGCGCCAGCAAGGGTAGCTCAGATACGCAGTATTTT. Translating gives CASKGSSDTQYF.